The 13 T cell receptor beta chains listed next were all sequenced from one sample in a study of blood T cell repertoires in COVID-19. The protocol was immunoSEQ multiplex PCR, while the TCRdb copy is restricted to in-frame clones and leaves out a portion. The table shows some 400,000 clones, with approximately 87% occurring only once. Specimen: peripheral blood. The receptors shown here come from a young woman with COVID-19, enrolled during active disease.

This chain joins TRBV29-1 and TRBJ2-7, with no clear D. This CDR3 comprises 13 residues. V was pared by 4 bases and J by 1 base, with 11 bases between. Germline V lookup: CDR1 SQVTM, CDR2 ANQGSEA. The CDR3 DNA sequence: TGCAGCGTTGCCCTGGGCCCTTCCTACGAGCAGTACTTC. Translation gives CSVALGPSYEQYF.

The gene calls are TRBV11-2 and TRBJ1-3; 7 nucleotides match TRBD1. Per germline, CDR1 SGHAT and CDR2 FQNNGV. This CDR3 comprises 15 residues. The V and J ends lost 6 bases and 2 bases, in that order; junction bases with no gene match: 7. The CDR3 spells CASRTTGRPGNTIYF. The CDR3 bases are TGTGCCAGCAGAACGACAGGGAGGCCTGGAAACACCATATATTTT.

This chain joins TRBV5-8 and TRBJ2-7, with a weak D call TRBD1 (6 bases). The CDR3 totals 13 residues. Trimming left V 0 bases short and J 6 bases short, with 10 bases between. Per germline, CDR1 SGHTS and CDR2 YDEGEE. The CDR3 reads CASSLGGRGEQYF. In DNA, the CDR3 is TGTGCCAGCAGCTTGGGAGGCAGGGGCGAGCAGTACTTC.

This clone was counted between two and nine times. This sample also contains other DNA sequences that code for the same CDR3. The chain carries TRBV6-5 and TRBJ2-7; 8 bases are a match to TRBD2. Germline V CDR1 and CDR2: MNHEY, SVGAGI. Trimming cost V 6 bases and J 3 bases; bases outside gene matches: 10. This CDR3 has 15 residues. The CDR3 loop is CASSSGLAGSYEQYF. CDR3 nucleotide sequence: TGTGCCAGCAGCTCCGGACTAGCTGGTAGCTACGAGCAGTACTTC.

The V and J genes are TRBV6-6 and TRBJ2-3; TRBD2 aligns across 7 bases. Germline CDR1 reads MNHNY; CDR2 reads SVGAGI (reference sequence). The CDR3 has 16 residues. With V trimmed by 3 bases and J by 4 bases, 10 bases remained unmatched. The CDR3: CASSYRGGSSPDTQYF. The CDR3 DNA is TGTGCCAGCAGTTATAGGGGCGGGAGTTCCCCAGATACGCAGTATTTT.

This sequence joins TRBV7-2 and TRBJ2-7, with D possibly being TRBD1 (5 bases). Between the trimmed V and J ends, which lost 5 bases and 3 bases, there was a span of 17 bases. The CDR3 has 15 amino acids. CDR1 is SGHTA, CDR2 FQGNSA, per germline. The CDR3 sequence: CASSPRQAGNYEQYF. The CDR3 DNA sequence: TGTGCCAGCAGCCCGCGTCAGGCAGGGAACTACGAGCAGTACTTC.

The chain has TRBV28 and TRBJ2-1; D is perhaps TRBD1 (6 bases). CDR3 length: 15 residues. Germline V CDR1 and CDR2: MDHEN, SYDVKM. V gave up 6 bases and J gave up 0 bases, with 12 bases separating them. The CDR3 DNA sequence: TGTGCCAGCAGCCAGGGACAAAGCTCCTACAATGAGCAGTTCTTC. Translating gives CASSQGQSSYNEQFF.

The chain combines TRBV10-3 with TRBJ2-4, with TRBD1 as a possible D gene (7 bases). The CDR3 covers 12 residues. The ends were cut back, 8 bases at V and 6 bases at J, with 11 bases in the middle. Germline-derived CDR1 and CDR2 are ENHRY and SYGVKD. The DNA for the CDR3 is TGTGCCATCGGTCAGGGGGGAAACATTCAGTACTTC. As protein: CAIGQGGNIQYF.

V is TRBV9 and J is TRBJ2-7; TRBD2 aligns across 9 bases. Trimming removed 2 bases from V and 3 bases from J; junction bases left unmatched: 9. Germline values: CDR1 SGDLS, CDR2 YYNGEE. The CDR3 covers 16 residues. The CDR3 loop is CASSVAPTREGYEQYF. CDR3 sequence (DNA): TGTGCCAGCAGCGTTGCCCCAACGCGGGAGGGCTACGAGCAGTACTTC. The full variable domain, with the rest looked up from reference TRBV9 and TRBJ2-7, is DSGVTQTPKHLITATGQRVTLRCSPRSGDLSVYWYQQSLDQGLQFLIQYYNGEERAKGNILERFSAQQFPDLHSELNLSSLELGDSALYFCASSVAPTREGYEQYFGPGTRLTVT.

The chain combines TRBV24-1 with TRBJ2-7; TRBD2 agrees at 7 bases. Per the germline V gene, CDR1 is KGHDR and CDR2 is SFDVKD. J was trimmed by 0 bases and V by 4 bases; bases with no gene match: 5. The CDR3 consists of 15 residues. CDR3 DNA sequence: TGTGCCACCAGTGACCCGTTAGCGGGCTCCTACGAGCAGTACTTC. Its protein is CATSDPLAGSYEQYF.

The rearrangement links TRBV19 to TRBJ1-2; no clear D gene. The length of the CDR3 is 12 residues. Trimming left V 5 bases short and J 8 bases short, with 12 bases between. CDR1 and CDR2 from the germline V gene are LNHDA and SQIVND (reference sequence). This chain's CDR3 is CASSHPQYGYTF. CDR3 bases: TGTGCCAGTAGTCATCCTCAGTACGGCTACACCTTC.

The gene calls are TRBV7-2 and TRBJ2-7; 15 positions match TRBD2. The CDR3 is made up of 18 amino acids. Trimming removed 3 bases from V and 2 bases from J; junction bases left unmatched: 8. The V gene's germline CDR1 is SGHTA and CDR2 FQGNSA. The CDR3: CASSLRGLAGGRTYEQYF. Here the CDR3 DNA reads TGTGCCAGCAGCTTGAGGGGACTAGCGGGAGGAAGAACCTACGAGCAGTACTTC.

This clone came up once. The rearrangement joins TRBV6-5 to TRBJ1-2; 8 bases map to TRBD1. V lost 0 bases and J lost 5; bases outside the gene matches: 8. The germline gives CDR1 MNHEY, CDR2 SVGAGI. The CDR3 runs 16 residues. The CDR3 loop is CASSYSRTGRPYGYTF. CDR3 coding DNA: TGTGCCAGCAGTTACTCGCGGACAGGGAGACCTTATGGCTACACCTTC.